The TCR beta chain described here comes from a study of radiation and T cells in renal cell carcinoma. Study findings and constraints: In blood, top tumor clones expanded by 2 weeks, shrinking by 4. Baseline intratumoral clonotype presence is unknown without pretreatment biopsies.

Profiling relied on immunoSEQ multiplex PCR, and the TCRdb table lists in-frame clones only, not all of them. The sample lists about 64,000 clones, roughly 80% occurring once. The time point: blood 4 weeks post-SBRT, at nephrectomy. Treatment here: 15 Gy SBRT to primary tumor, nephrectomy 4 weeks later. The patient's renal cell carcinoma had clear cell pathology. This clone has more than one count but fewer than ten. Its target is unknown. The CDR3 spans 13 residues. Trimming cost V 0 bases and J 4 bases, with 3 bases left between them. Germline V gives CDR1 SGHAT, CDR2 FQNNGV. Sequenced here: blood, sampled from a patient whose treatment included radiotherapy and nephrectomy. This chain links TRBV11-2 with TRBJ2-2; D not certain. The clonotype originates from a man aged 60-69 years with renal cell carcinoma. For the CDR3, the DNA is TGTGCCAGCAGCTTAGATGGCACCGGGGAGCTGTTTTTT. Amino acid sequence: CASSLDGTGELFF.